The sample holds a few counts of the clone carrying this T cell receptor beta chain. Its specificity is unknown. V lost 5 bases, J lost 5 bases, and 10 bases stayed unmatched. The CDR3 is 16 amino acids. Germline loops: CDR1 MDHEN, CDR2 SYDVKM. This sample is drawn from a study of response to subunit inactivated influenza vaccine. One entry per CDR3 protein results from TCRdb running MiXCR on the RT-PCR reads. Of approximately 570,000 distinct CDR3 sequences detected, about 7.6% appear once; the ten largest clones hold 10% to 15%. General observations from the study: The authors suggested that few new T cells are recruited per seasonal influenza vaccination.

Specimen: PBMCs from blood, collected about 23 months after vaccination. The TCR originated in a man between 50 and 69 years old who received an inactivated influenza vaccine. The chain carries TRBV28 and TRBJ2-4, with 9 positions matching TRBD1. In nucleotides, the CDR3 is TGTGCCAGCAGTATCCTCTCGGGACAGGGCGAAAACATTCAGTACTTC. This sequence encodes CASSILSGQGENIQYF.